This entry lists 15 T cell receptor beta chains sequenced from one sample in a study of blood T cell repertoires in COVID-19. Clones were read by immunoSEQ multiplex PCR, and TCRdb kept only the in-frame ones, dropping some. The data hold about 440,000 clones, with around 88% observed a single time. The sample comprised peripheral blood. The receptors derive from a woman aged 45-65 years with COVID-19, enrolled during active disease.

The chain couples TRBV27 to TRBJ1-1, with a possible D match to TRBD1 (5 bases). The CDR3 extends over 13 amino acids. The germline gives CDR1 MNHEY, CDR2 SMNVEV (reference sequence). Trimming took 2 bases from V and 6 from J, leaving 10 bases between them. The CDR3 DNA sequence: TGTGCCAGCAGTTTAAACAGGTATTCTGAAGCTTTCTTT. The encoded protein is CASSLNRYSEAFF.

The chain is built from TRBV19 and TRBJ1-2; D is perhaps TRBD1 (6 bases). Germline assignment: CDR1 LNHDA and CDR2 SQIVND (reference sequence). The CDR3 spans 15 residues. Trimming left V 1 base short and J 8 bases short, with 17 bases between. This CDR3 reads CASSIAVDTGQGYTF. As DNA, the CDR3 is TGTGCCAGTAGTATAGCCGTCGACACAGGACAGGGCTACACCTTC.

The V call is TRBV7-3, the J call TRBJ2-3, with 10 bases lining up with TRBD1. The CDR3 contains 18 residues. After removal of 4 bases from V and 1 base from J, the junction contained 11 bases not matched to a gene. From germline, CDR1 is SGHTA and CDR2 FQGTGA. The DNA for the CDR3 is TGTGCCAGCAGCTCCCGACAGGGGGCTGCCCGTGGCACAGATACGCAGTATTTT. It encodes CASSSRQGAARGTDTQYF.

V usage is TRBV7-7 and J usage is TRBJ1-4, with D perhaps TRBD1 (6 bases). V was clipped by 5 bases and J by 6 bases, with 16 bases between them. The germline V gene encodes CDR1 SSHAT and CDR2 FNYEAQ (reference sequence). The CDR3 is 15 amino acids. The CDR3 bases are TGTGCCAGCAGCCTCGGACAGTCGCGGGATGAAAAACTGTTTTTT. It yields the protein CASSLGQSRDEKLFF.

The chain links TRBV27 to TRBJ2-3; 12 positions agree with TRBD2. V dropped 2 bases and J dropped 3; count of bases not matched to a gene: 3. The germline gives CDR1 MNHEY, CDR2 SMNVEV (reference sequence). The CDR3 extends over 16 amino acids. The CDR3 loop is CASSLLAGGPTDTQYF. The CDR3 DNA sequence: TGTGCCAGCAGTTTACTAGCGGGGGGGCCGACAGATACGCAGTATTTT.

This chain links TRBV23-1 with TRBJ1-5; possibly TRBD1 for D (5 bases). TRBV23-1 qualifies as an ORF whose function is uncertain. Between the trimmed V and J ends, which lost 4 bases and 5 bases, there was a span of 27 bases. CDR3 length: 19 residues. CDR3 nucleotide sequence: TGCGCCAGCAGTCCCCAACGACACGGGGGGACTCAGGAGTATCAGCCCCAGCATTTT. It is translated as CASSPQRHGGTQEYQPQHF.

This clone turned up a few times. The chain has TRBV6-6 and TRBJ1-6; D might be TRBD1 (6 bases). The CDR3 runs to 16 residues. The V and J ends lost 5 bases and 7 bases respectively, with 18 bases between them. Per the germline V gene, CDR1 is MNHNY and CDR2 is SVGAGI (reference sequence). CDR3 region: CASSPEQVQGNSPLHF. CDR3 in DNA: TGTGCCAGCAGTCCAGAACAGGTCCAGGGGAATTCACCCCTCCACTTT.

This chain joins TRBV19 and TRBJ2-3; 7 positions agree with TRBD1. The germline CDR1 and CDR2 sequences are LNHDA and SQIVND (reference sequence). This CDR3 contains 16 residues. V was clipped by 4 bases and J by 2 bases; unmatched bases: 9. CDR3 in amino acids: CASSTAGGSTTDTQYF. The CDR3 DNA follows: TGTGCCAGTAGTACCGCAGGGGGTAGCACCACAGATACGCAGTATTTT. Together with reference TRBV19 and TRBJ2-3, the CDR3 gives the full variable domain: DGGITQSPKYLFRKEGQNVTLSCEQNLNHDAMYWYRQDPGQGLRLIYYSQIVNDFQKGDIAEGYSVSREKKESFPLTVTSAQKNPTAFYLCASSTAGGSTTDTQYFGPGTRLTVL.

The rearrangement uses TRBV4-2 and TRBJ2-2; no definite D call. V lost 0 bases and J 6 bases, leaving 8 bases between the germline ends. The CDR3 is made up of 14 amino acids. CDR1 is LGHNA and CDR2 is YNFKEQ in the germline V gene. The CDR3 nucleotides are TGTGCCAGCAGCCAAGATATAGCCCCCGGGGAGCTGTTTTTT. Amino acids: CASSQDIAPGELFF.

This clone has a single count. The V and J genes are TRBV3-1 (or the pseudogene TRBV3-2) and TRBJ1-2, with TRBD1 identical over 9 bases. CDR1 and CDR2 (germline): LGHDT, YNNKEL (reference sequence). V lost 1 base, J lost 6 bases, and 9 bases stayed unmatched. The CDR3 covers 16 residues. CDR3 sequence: CASSQVGTGRGDGYTF. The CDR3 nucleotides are TGTGCCAGCAGCCAAGTAGGGACAGGGCGGGGGGATGGCTACACCTTC.

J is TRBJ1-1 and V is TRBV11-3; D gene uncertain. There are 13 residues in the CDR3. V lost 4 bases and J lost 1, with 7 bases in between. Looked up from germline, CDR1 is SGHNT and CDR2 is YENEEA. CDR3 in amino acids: CASSSGWNTEAFF. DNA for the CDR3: TGTGCCAGCAGCTCCGGGTGGAACACTGAAGCTTTCTTT. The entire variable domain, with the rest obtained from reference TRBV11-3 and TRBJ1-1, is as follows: EAGVVQSPRYKIIEKKQPVAFWCNPISGHNTLYWYLQNLGQGPELLIRYENEEAVDDSQLPKDRFSAERLKGVDSTLKIQPAELGDSAVYLCASSSGWNTEAFFGQGTRLTVV.

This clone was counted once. CDR3 residues: CASSPLAGGDYGYTF. The CDR3 DNA follows: TGTGCCAGCAGCCCCCTCGCAGGGGGAGACTATGGCTACACCTTC. The chain combines TRBV14 with TRBJ1-2, with TRBD1 identical over 7 bases. Per the germline V gene, CDR1 is SGHDN and CDR2 is FVKESK. J was trimmed by 3 bases and V by 4 bases; bases with no gene match: 8. CDR3 size: 15 residues.

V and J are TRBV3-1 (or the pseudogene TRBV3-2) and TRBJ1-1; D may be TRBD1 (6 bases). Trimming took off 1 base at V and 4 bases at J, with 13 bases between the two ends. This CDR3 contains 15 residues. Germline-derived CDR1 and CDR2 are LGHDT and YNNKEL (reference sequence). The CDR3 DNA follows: TGTGCCAGCAGCCAAGGGGGGACACGCATCACTGAAGCTTTCTTT. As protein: CASSQGGTRITEAFF.

CDR3 amino acids: CASSYIQGALDTIYF. The CDR3 DNA sequence: TGTGCCAGCAGCTACATACAGGGAGCTCTCGACACCATATATTTT. This rearrangement joins TRBV6-6 to TRBJ1-3; a weak D match, TRBD1 (6 bases). The CDR3 is 15 amino acids. The germline V gene encodes CDR1 MNHNY and CDR2 SVGAGI (reference sequence). Trimming pared 6 bases from V and 8 bases from J, leaving 20 bases between.

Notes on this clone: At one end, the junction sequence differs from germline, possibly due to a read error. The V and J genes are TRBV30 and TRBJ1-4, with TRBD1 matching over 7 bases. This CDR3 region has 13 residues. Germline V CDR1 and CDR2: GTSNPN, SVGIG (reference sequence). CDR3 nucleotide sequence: TGTGCCTGGAGTCCATCGCCGACAGGGCCCCCAATCTTT. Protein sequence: CAWSPSPTGPPIF.